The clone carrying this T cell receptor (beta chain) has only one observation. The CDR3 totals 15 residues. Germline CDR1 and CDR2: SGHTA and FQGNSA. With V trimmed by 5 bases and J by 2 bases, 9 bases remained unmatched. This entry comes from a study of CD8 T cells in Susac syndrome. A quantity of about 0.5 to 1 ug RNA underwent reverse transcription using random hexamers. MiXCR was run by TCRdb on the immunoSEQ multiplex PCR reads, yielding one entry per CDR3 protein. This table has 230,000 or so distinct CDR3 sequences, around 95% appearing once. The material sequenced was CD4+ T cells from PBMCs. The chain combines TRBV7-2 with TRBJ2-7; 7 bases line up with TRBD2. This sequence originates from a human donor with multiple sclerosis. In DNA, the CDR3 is TGTGCCAGCAGCCCGACCCCGGGGGGACCCTACGAGCAGTACTTC. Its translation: CASSPTPGGPYEQYF.